The sequence of this T cell receptor beta chain was determined in a study of OX40 agonist ivuxolimab in advanced cancers. Study overall: Dosing consisted of intravenous ivuxolimab at 0.01 to 10 mg/kg every 2 weeks.

Individuals having autoimmune disease history or systemic immunosuppression were not enrolled. Comments on this clone: Its antigen is still unknown.

Germline lookup yields CDR1 SGHTS and CDR2 YDEGEE. The V gene end was trimmed by 4 bases and the J gene end by 5 bases; junction bases not matched to a gene: 8. The CDR3 is 16 amino acids. Findings and caveats of the study: At doses 0.1 to 3.0 mg/kg, CD4+ and CD8+ clones expanded.

The protocol was immunoSEQ multiplex PCR, while the TCRdb copy is restricted to in-frame clones and leaves out a portion. In the table there are about 59,000 clones, roughly 84% of which are singletons. This clonotype was sampled from an adult with an advanced solid tumor such as melanoma, head and neck, liver or kidney cancer. V and J are TRBV5-8 and TRBJ1-5, with 11 nucleotides matching TRBD1. Sequences were derived from CD4+ or CD8+ T cells sorted from blood, sampled in a trial of the OX40 agonist ivuxolimab. The CDR3 region has the DNA TGTGCCAGCAGCCCGAGGACAGGGGGCGTTCATCAGCCCCAGCATTTT. Translation: CASSPRTGGVHQPQHF.